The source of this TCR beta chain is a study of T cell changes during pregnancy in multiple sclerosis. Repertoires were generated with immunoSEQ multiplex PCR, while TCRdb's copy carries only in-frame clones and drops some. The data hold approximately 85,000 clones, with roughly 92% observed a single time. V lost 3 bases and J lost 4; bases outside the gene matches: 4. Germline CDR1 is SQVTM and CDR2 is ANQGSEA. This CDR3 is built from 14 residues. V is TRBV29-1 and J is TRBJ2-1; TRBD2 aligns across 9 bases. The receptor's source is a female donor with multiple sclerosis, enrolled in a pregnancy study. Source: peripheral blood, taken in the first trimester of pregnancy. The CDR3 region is CSVDSSGVYNEQFF. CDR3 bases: TGCAGCGTTGATTCTAGCGGGGTGTACAATGAGCAGTTCTTC.